These T cell receptor beta chains were read from a single sample in a study of T cells in Graves' hyperthyroidism and ophthalmopathy. Each CDR3 protein is one row after TCRdb ran MiXCR on the multiplex PCR reads. The sample lists hundreds of thousands of distinct CDR3 sequences, 15% to 18% seen once, with 28% in the top ten. The sample consisted of blood. The receptors here all came from a woman under 30 with Graves' hyperthyroidism that later progressed to Graves' ophthalmopathy. The CDR3 runs from the conserved cysteine through the conserved F or W. Size tells how often a clone was seen (once, few, many) or the class of an expanded clone, and some rows leave it out.

few	TRBJ1-2	TRBV29-1	CSVEDYGTGPYGYTF
few	TRBJ1-3	TRBV28	CASSLWGQGFGNTIYF
many	TRBJ2-7	TRBV27	CASGKSTDYEQYF
few	TRBJ2-1	TRBV27	CASSSQRTSGSRFYNEQFF
.	TRBJ2-2	TRBV6-1	CASSGGAWNTGELFF
few	TRBJ1-2	TRBV20-1	CSARPPGSNYGYTF
few	TRBJ1-2	TRBV29-1	CSVDYPGLNGYTF
few	TRBJ1-4	TRBV7-9	CASSSPTGAGEKLFF
few	TRBJ2-1	TRBV5-1	CASSFYRDRGNEQFF
many	TRBJ1-5	TRBV15	CATSRDGDSFVGDQPQHF
many	TRBJ2-6	TRBV28	CASRGATGANVLTF
many	TRBJ2-1	TRBV5-1	CASSGVVSDNEQFF
many	TRBJ1-1	TRBV6-1	CASEASRLNTEAFF
many	TRBJ2-7	TRBV6-1	CASIPKTESYEQYF
many	TRBJ2-7	TRBV13	CASSLWGTYEQYF
many	TRBJ1-1	TRBV18	CASSPDRLNTEAFF
many	TRBJ2-2	TRBV2	CASSEHAGELFF
.	TRBJ2-1	TRBV3-1	CASTRGLAGGRNEQFF
.	TRBJ2-1	TRBV24-1	CATSDTSGSNEQFF
.	TRBJ2-5	TRBV18	CASSLLPPSSGSVGETQYF
many	TRBJ2-3	TRBV5-1	CASRGTGAVSDTQYF
once	TRBJ2-4	TRBV20-1	CSGNGGPRAKNIQYF
once	TRBJ2-3	TRBV20-1	CSAPREGSGTDTQYF
many	TRBJ2-3	TRBV27	CASSLIAGVADTQYF
many	TRBJ2-7	TRBV6-1	CASSYPDRPYEQYF
.	TRBJ2-1	TRBV29-1	CSAGGTSGRVVYNEQFF
many	TRBJ1-6	TRBV28	CASSLWGVDSPLHF
many	TRBJ2-1	TRBV13	CASSRSGSYNEQFF
.	TRBJ2-1	TRBV20-1	CSAAREGLYNEQFF